This TCR beta chain is drawn from a study of blood T cell repertoires in COVID-19. This clone was counted a single time. Trimming left V 3 bases short and J 5 bases short, with 17 bases between. Germline V CDR1 and CDR2: KGHSH, LQKENI. This CDR3 is built from 15 residues. Generated by immunoSEQ multiplex PCR, the TCRdb table keeps only in-frame clones and is missing some. The sample consists of 250,000 or so clones, about 80% of them appearing once. Sequenced: peripheral blood. The TCR sequence derives from a man older than 75 with acute or convalescent COVID-19. The V call is TRBV18, the J call TRBJ2-7; maybe TRBD1 (6 bases). CDR3 bases: TGTGCCAGCTCACCGCTGACAGGAACTCTGGACGAGCAGTACTTC. Its translation is CASSPLTGTLDEQYF.